This T cell receptor beta chain was recovered during a study of CD8 T cells in ankylosing spondylitis. Study-level points and caveats: According to the report, clones linked to the disease were significantly enriched in matched synovial fluid samples taken from ankylosing spondylitis patients. The study identified a TCR beta motif of roughly eight highly homologous variants that appeared characteristic of ankylosing spondylitis blood.

Worth noting for this clonotype: What it recognizes is unknown.

V dropped 3 bases and J dropped 8; count of bases not matched to a gene: 8. The CDR3 runs 14 residues. Germline CDR1 reads SEHNR; CDR2 reads FQNEAQ (reference sequence). Each CDR3 protein gets one entry after TCRdb re-called the 5' RACE reads with MiXCR. The table lists some 140,000 distinct CDR3 sequences, more than 5.5% of them singletons. The chain employs TRBV7-9 and TRBJ2-3; TRBD1 matches 7 bases. The sample taken for sequencing was blood, either unsorted or a sorted T cell fraction (not recorded which). The sequence derives from a female donor with ankylosing spondylitis or in good health (not recorded which). The CDR3 sequence is CASSFRRGGGTQYF. DNA of the CDR3: TGTGCCAGCAGCTTTCGGAGAGGGGGCGGTACGCAGTATTTT. Together with reference TRBV7-9 and TRBJ2-3, the CDR3 gives the full variable domain: DTGVSQNPRHKITKRGQNVTFRCDPISEHNRLYWYRQTLGQGPEFLTYFQNEAQLEKSRLLSDRFSAERPKGSFSTLEIQRTEQGDSAMYLCASSFRRGGGTQYFGPGTRLTVL.